The present T cell receptor beta chain was sequenced within a study of T cells in women clearing cervical HPV infection. The overall study: Blood came at first lesion visit for cases, post-clearance for controls. Case blood was drawn a median 149 days after lesion detection. Study observations and caveats: TRBV6-7 relative abundance averaged about 0.1% in cases and about 0.15% in controls. Unknown T-cell numbers per sample may underlie the richness differences.

This CDR3 has 16 amino acids. Per the germline V gene, CDR1 is GTSNPN and CDR2 is SVGIG (reference sequence). In regard to this clone: What it binds is unknown. Read sequence stops 3 residues before the CDR3 end, and the germline J gene provides the missing end.

Libraries were prepared by immunoSEQ multiplex PCR; TCRdb keeps only in-frame clonotypes and omits some of them. The sample holds 25,000 to 30,000 clones. The TCR was taken from a woman aged 18 to 69 with a cervical HPV16 infection that either progressed to CIN3+ or cleared (not recorded which). The V gene is TRBV30, the J gene TRBJ2-2; possibly TRBD1 for D (5 bases). The material sequenced was blood buffy coat. The DNA read from the CDR3 is TGTGCCTGGAGTGTTGCACAGGCCTGGTACAATGAAAAG. Protein sequence: CAWSVAQAWYNEK. The full CDR3 is CAWSVAQAWYNEKLFF.